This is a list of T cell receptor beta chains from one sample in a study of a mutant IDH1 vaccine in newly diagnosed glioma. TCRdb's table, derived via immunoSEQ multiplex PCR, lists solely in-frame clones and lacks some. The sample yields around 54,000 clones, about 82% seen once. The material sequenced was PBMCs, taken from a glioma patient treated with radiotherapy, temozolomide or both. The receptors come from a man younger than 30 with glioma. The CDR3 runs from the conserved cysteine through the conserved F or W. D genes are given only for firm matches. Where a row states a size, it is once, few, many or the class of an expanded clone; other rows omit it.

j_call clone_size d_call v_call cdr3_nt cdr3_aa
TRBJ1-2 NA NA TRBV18 TGTGCCAGCTCACCGGGAAACTTGCTATACTCCGGGACTAGGGACTATGGCTACACCTTC CASSPGNLLYSGTRDYGYTF
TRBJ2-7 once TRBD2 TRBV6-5 TGTGCCAGCGGGAGGGCCACCTACGAGCAGTACTTC CASGRATYEQYF
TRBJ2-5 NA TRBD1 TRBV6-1 TGTGCCAGTTCCCGGGACAGGGACGAGACCCAGTACTTC CASSRDRDETQYF
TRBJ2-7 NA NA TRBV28 TGTGCCAGCAGTTTGGGGGGAGCGATCTACGAGCAGTACTTC CASSLGGAIYEQYF
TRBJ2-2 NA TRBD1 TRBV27 TGTGCCAGCAGTACGGGACAGGGCGGGGAGCTGTTTTTT CASSTGQGGELFF
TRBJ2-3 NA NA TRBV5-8 TGTGCCAGCAGCTTTTACGAGCCAAGACGGGATACGCAGTATTTT CASSFYEPRRDTQYF
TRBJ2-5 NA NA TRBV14 TGTGCCAGCAGCCCCACCGGGGCCAGGGTCATCTCCGAGACCCAGTACTTC CASSPTGARVISETQYF
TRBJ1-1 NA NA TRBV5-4 TGTGCCAGCAGCGCAGCGCAAGGGACCTGGCTGGTGAACACTGAAGCTTTCTTT CASSAAQGTWLVNTEAFF
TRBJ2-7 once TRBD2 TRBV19 TGTGCCAGTAGTGTTAGCGGGAGTCCCTACGAGCAGTACTTC CASSVSGSPYEQYF
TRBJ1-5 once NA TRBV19 TGTGCCAGTACTGTGACCTTTAATCAGCCCCAGCATTTT CASTVTFNQPQHF
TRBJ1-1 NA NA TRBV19 TGTGCCAGTAGTAACGTAGGGATAGAAGCTTTCTTT CASSNVGIEAFF
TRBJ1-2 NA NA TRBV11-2 TGTGCCAGCAGCCTAGGGCCTCTTGGCTACACCTTC CASSLGPLGYTF
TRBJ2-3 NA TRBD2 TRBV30 TGTGCCTGGGGGAGGGCAGACACGCAGTATTTT CAWGRADTQYF
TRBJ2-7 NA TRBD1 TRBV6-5 TGTGCCAGCAGTCCCTTGGCAGGGGGTTCCTACGAGCAGTACTTC CASSPLAGGSYEQYF
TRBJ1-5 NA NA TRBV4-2 TGTGCCAGCAGCCAAGATTGGGACGGGGATCAGCCCCAGCATTTT CASSQDWDGDQPQHF
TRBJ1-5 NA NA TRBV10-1 TGCGCCAGCAGCCTCGGACCTTATAGCAATCAGCCCCAGCATTTT CASSLGPYSNQPQHF
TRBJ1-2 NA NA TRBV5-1 TGCGCCAGCAGCTTGTCGGGGGGTGGCTACACCTTC CASSLSGGGYTF
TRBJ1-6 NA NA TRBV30 TGTGCCTGGAGAAACACGGGACATACTTTTTCACCCCTCCACTTT CAWRNTGHTFSPLHF